This T cell receptor (beta chain) is from a study of T cell responses to AZD1222 COVID-19 vaccine. Findings and limits, study-wide: Clonal diversity was possibly underestimated, and white British individuals and females predominated among donors. Epitopes outside B.1.351 and B.1.1.7 mutated regions reportedly drew nearly half of spike TCRs.

The V gene's germline CDR1 is LNHDA and CDR2 SQIVND (reference sequence). Between the trimmed V and J ends, which lost 0 bases and 11 bases, there was a span of 16 bases. This CDR3 is 14 amino acids long. Method: immunoSEQ multiplex PCR; TCRdb's copy keeps in-frame clones and lacks some. The sample includes 140,000 to 150,000 clones, just under 95% of them seen just once. This clone was detected only once. Its antigen is not identified. The sample consisted of peripheral blood, taken on day 0 of AZD1222 vaccination. The rearrangement uses TRBV19 and TRBJ1-1; D gene uncertain. The clonotype originates from an adult in good health. CDR3 residues: CASSIEGRSRKAFF. The CDR3 DNA reads as TGTGCCAGTAGTATAGAAGGGCGCAGTCGGAAGGCTTTCTTT. Combining the CDR3 with reference TRBV19 and TRBJ1-1 gives the whole variable domain DGGITQSPKYLFRKEGQNVTLSCEQNLNHDAMYWYRQDPGQGLRLIYYSQIVNDFQKGDIAEGYSVSREKKESFPLTVTSAQKNPTAFYLCASSIEGRSRKAFFGQGTRLTVV.